These 14 T cell receptor beta chains were sequenced from one sample in a study of PD-1 blockade in classical Hodgkin lymphoma. Only in-frame clones appear in the TCRdb table, and some are missing; sequencing was by immunoSEQ multiplex PCR. This table holds 55,000 to 75,000 clones, 65% to 75% found once. Relapses following autologous stem cell transplantation were seen in all patients, with brentuximab vedotin exposure varying. Sequences were derived from peripheral blood mononuclear cells (PBMCs), sampled before the second cycle of nivolumab. These receptors came from a human donor with classical Hodgkin lymphoma.

The genes are TRBV9 and TRBJ2-3; D gene ambiguous. CDR1 is SGDLS, CDR2 YYNGEE, per germline. The CDR3 is 13 amino acids. Between the trimmed V and J ends, which lost 2 bases and 3 bases, there was a span of 7 bases. The CDR3 coding sequence is TGTGCCAGCAGCGTTATGACAACAGATACGCAGTATTTT. Translated, it gives CASSVMTTDTQYF.

This chain connects TRBV15 to TRBJ2-1, with a possible D match to TRBD2 (5 bases). Trimming removed 4 bases at V and 7 bases at J, with 20 bases between. This CDR3 has 16 amino acids. CDR1 and CDR2 (germline): LNHNV, YYDKDF (reference sequence). CDR3 loop: CATSTRESRDYNEQFF. CDR3 coding DNA: TGTGCCACCAGCACAAGGGAGTCCCGGGATTATAATGAGCAGTTCTTC.

The V gene is TRBV2, the J gene TRBJ2-1, with 7 bases matching TRBD1. This CDR3 region has 14 residues. J was trimmed by 14 bases and V by 6 bases; bases with no gene match: 16. Germline assignment: CDR1 SNHLY and CDR2 FYNNEI. Here the CDR3 DNA reads TGTGCCAGCAGCCGAATGGCGTCAGGGGGAGTGGAGTTCTTC. Amino acid sequence: CASSRMASGGVEFF.

This sequence joins TRBV5-1 and TRBJ2-5, with TRBD2 matching 10 bases. The CDR3 covers 14 residues. The germline V gene has CDR1 SGHRS and CDR2 YFSETQ. Trimming removed 5 bases from V and 5 bases from J; junction bases left unmatched: 6. The CDR3 DNA reads as TGCGCCAGCAGTCTAGCGGGGGCTGGGGAGACCCAGTACTTC. This codes for CASSLAGAGETQYF. Full variable domain (remainder filled in from reference TRBV5-1 and TRBJ2-5): KAGVTQTPRYLIKTRGQQVTLSCSPISGHRSVSWYQQTPGQGLQFLFEYFSETQRNKGNFPGRFSGRQFSNSRSEMNVSTLELGDSALYLCASSLAGAGETQYFGPGTRLLVL.

The sample holds one count of this clone. This chain joins TRBV6-5 and TRBJ2-1; possibly TRBD2 for D (5 bases). The V gene lost 0 bases and the J gene lost 7 bases, with 7 bases spanning the gap. Germline CDR1 reads MNHEY; CDR2 reads SVGAGI. This CDR3 region has 13 residues. The CDR3 coding sequence is TGTGCCAGCAGTTACTCGCGGGTAAATGAGCAGTTCTTC. Translation: CASSYSRVNEQFF.

This clone was counted once. This sequence joins TRBV5-4 and TRBJ2-3, with D unclear. This CDR3 has 13 amino acids. V was trimmed by 4 bases and J by 2 bases, leaving 8 bases between them. The V gene's germline CDR1 is SGHNT and CDR2 YYREEE (reference sequence). CDR3 DNA sequence: TGTGCCAGCAGCCTGGATACCACAGATACGCAGTATTTT. This encodes CASSLDTTDTQYF.

The J gene is TRBJ1-1, the V gene TRBV10-3, with 8 bases fitting TRBD1. The V segment lost 5 bases and the J segment 7 bases; nucleotides outside the gene matches: 6. Germline V gene lookup returns CDR1 ENHRY and CDR2 SYGVKD. The CDR3 has 13 residues. CDR3 amino acids: CAISSDTGGEAFF. The CDR3 DNA sequence: TGTGCCATCAGTTCAGATACAGGGGGTGAAGCTTTCTTT.

Here the CDR3 DNA reads TGTGCCTGGAGTACGGACCTTCTTAATGAGCAGTTCTTC. It translates to CAWSTDLLNEQFF. This sequence joins TRBV30 and TRBJ2-1; no clear D gene. The V gene's germline CDR1 is GTSNPN and CDR2 SVGIG (reference sequence). Trimming took 2 bases from V and 7 from J, leaving 12 bases between them. The CDR3 is 13 residues long.

The genes are TRBV29-1 and TRBJ2-1, with D tentatively TRBD2 (6 bases). Germline lookup yields CDR1 SQVTM and CDR2 ANQGSEA. V lost 7 bases to trimming and J lost 7 bases, with 11 bases between them. This CDR3 has 11 residues. CDR3 nucleotides: TGCAGCGCTTTGAGCGGGAATGAGCAGTTCTTC. This codes for CSALSGNEQFF.

The chain has TRBV7-2 and TRBJ1-4; maybe TRBD1 (5 bases). CDR3 length: 15 residues. V lost 5 bases and J lost 0, with 10 bases in between. Germline V CDR1 and CDR2: SGHTA, FQGNSA. CDR3 region: CASSAGVATNEKLFF. In DNA, the CDR3 is TGTGCCAGCAGCGCGGGGGTTGCAACTAATGAAAAACTGTTTTTT.

The rearrangement joins TRBV10-1 to TRBJ1-1; the match to TRBD1 covers 7 bases. Germline V gene lookup returns CDR1 WNHNN and CDR2 SYGVQD (reference sequence). This CDR3 comprises 14 residues. The J segment lost 0 bases and the V segment lost 4 bases, leaving 2 bases of the junction unmatched. CDR3 residues: CASSVDRVNTEAFF. Here the CDR3 DNA reads TGCGCCAGCAGTGTCGACAGGGTGAACACTGAAGCTTTCTTT.

The chain employs TRBV29-1 and TRBJ2-2; no reliable D call. V gave up 6 bases and J gave up 2 bases, with 13 bases separating them. Germline V gene sequence: CDR1 SQVTM, CDR2 ANQGSEA. The CDR3 totals 14 residues. CDR3 DNA: TGCAGCGTCCGGCAGGCGCTTAACACCGGGGAGCTGTTTTTT. It is translated as CSVRQALNTGELFF.

V gene TRBV19 combines with J gene TRBJ2-5, with a possible D match to TRBD2 (6 bases). CDR1 and CDR2 (germline): LNHDA, SQIVND (reference sequence). There are 14 residues in the CDR3. The V end was cut by 3 bases, the J end by 5 bases, with 13 bases between. The CDR3 protein is CASSIGGLGETQYF. The CDR3 nucleotides are TGTGCCAGTAGTATTGGAGGGCTAGGGGAGACCCAGTACTTC.

The chain has TRBV2 and TRBJ1-2, with 8 bases that match TRBD1. The CDR3 consists of 16 residues. Per germline, CDR1 SNHLY and CDR2 FYNNEI. The trim removed 1 base at V and 4 bases at J, leaving 8 bases unmatched. For the CDR3, the DNA is TGTGCCAGCAGTGAAGGGGCAGGGGGCTCCTTCTATGGCTACACCTTC. Its protein product is CASSEGAGGSFYGYTF.